Below, 30 T cell receptor beta chains from the same sample are listed, as sequenced in a study of T-cell reconstitution after alpha-beta-depleted transplantation in children. Unique molecular identifiers were incorporated during preparation of the TCRbeta library. From the PCR reads, TCRdb called clonotypes with MiXCR, one entry per CDR3 protein. This repertoire shows about 580,000 distinct CDR3 sequences, 23% found once; its top ten account for over 12%. The material sequenced was PBMCs, mostly from graft donor cells, taken 360 days after TCRalphabeta/CD19-depleted stem cell transplant. Receptors were obtained from a boy under two years old who had a stem cell transplant for acute myeloid leukemia, so the T cells may come from the graft donor.

This clonotype has only one observation. V is TRBV5-5 and J is TRBJ2-7, with D unresolved. Germline V gene data show CDR1 as SGHKS and CDR2 as YYEKEE (reference sequence). The CDR3 sequence is 13 residues long. Trimming shortened V by 3 bases and J by 2 bases, and 9 bases separated the two germline ends. In DNA, the CDR3 is TGTGCCAGCAGCTCTGCGCATACCTACGAGCAGTACGTC. The encoded protein is CASSSAHTYEQYV.

Many counts were recorded for this clonotype. V is TRBV4-1 and J is TRBJ2-2; D is tentatively TRBD1 or TRBD2 (6 bases each). The germline V gene encodes CDR1 MGHRA and CDR2 YSYEKL. The CDR3 covers 18 residues. Trimming pared 0 bases from V and 7 bases from J, leaving 21 bases between. This CDR3 reads CASSQEGPGGPKGGELFF. Written as DNA, the CDR3 is TGCGCCAGCAGCCAAGAGGGGCCCGGGGGCCCCAAGGGCGGGGAGCTGTTTTTT.

This clonotype was detected many times. The V and J genes are TRBV5-6 and TRBJ2-7, with 10 bases fitting TRBD1. This CDR3 contains 16 residues. Trimming removed 0 bases from V and 2 bases from J; junction bases left unmatched: 5. From germline, CDR1 is SGHDT and CDR2 YYEEEE. CDR3 nucleotides: TGTGCCAGCAGCTTGGAGGACAGGGGGTGGGCCTACGAGCAGTACTTC. Translating gives CASSLEDRGWAYEQYF.

The CDR3 loop is CSGYDRGFEKLFF. The CDR3 DNA reads TGCAGCGGATACGACAGGGGATTTGAAAAACTGTTTTTT. The chain uses TRBV29-1 and TRBJ1-4, with 8 bases aligning to TRBD1. CDR3 length: 13 amino acids. The ends lost 7 bases at V and 7 bases at J; junction bases unmatched: 8. Germline assignment: CDR1 SQVTM and CDR2 ANQGSEA.

This sequence joins TRBV6-5 and TRBJ2-1, with 9 nucleotides matching TRBD2. J lost 5 bases, V lost 0 bases, and 11 bases had no gene match. Looked up from germline, CDR1 is MNHEY and CDR2 is SVGAGI. The CDR3 runs 18 residues. The CDR3 sequence: CASSYSVGGTSWNNEQFF. CDR3 in DNA: TGTGCCAGCAGTTACTCGGTAGGCGGGACTAGCTGGAACAATGAGCAGTTCTTC.

V is TRBV7-9 and J is TRBJ1-6; possible D gene TRBD1, 5 bases. Per the germline V gene, CDR1 is SEHNR and CDR2 is FQNEAQ (reference sequence). Between the trimmed V and J ends, which lost 2 bases and 0 bases, there was a span of 11 bases. The CDR3 spans 17 residues. CDR3 loop: CASSLMDISSYNSPLHF. For the CDR3, the DNA is TGTGCCAGCAGCTTAATGGACATTAGCTCCTATAATTCACCCCTCCACTTT.

In this sample, this clonotype turned up many times. The chain has TRBV15 and TRBJ1-1; no firm D call. The CDR3 extends over 15 amino acids. Per germline, CDR1 LNHNV and CDR2 YYDKDF (reference sequence). Trimming cost V 0 bases and J 1 base, with 9 bases left between them. The CDR3 is CATSRDMGENTEAFF. CDR3 nucleotides: TGTGCCACCAGCAGAGATATGGGCGAGAACACTGAAGCTTTCTTT.

Note on this clonotype: Just one base apart from a much larger clone, this may be a read error. J is TRBJ1-2 and V is TRBV6-5; 7 nucleotides agree with TRBD1. This CDR3 has 16 amino acids. Germline V gene data show CDR1 as MNHEY and CDR2 as SVGAGI. CDR3 bases: TGTGCCAGCAGTTACGTACGGGACAGCCGATACTATGACTACACCTTC. Amino acid sequence: CASSYVRDSRYYDYTF.

Ten or more counts support this clonotype. V usage is TRBV20-1 and J usage is TRBJ2-4; TRBD1 aligns across 9 bases. This CDR3 is built from 15 residues. Germline loops: CDR1 DFQATT, CDR2 SNEGSKA (reference sequence). The J segment lost 1 base and the V segment lost 5 bases, leaving 6 bases of the junction unmatched. The CDR3 is CSADRGGSAKNIQYF. CDR3 DNA: TGCAGTGCTGACAGGGGGGGAAGCGCCAAAAACATTCAGTACTTC.

The V and J genes are TRBV20-1 and TRBJ2-3; D may be TRBD2 (5 bases). V was trimmed by 3 bases and J by 5 bases, leaving 9 bases between them. The germline gives CDR1 DFQATT, CDR2 SNEGSKA (reference sequence). This CDR3 has 12 residues. CDR3 residues: CSARIEGDTQYF. Written as DNA, the CDR3 is TGCAGTGCTAGGATCGAGGGAGATACGCAGTATTTT.

This clonotype came up a few times. The chain is built from TRBV18 and TRBJ1-5, with D possibly matching TRBD1 (5 bases). V lost 3 bases to trimming and J lost 3 bases, with 9 bases between them. The CDR3 is 14 residues long. Germline lookup yields CDR1 KGHSH and CDR2 LQKENI. The CDR3 region is CASSPGGNNQPQHF. CDR3 coding DNA: TGTGCCAGCTCACCCGGGGGAAACAATCAGCCCCAGCATTTT.

This clonotype was picked up many times. The rearrangement joins TRBV7-2 to TRBJ2-7; no clear D gene. Germline CDR1 and CDR2: SGHTA and FQGNSA. Trimming stripped 4 bases from V and 2 bases from J, with 9 bases between. This CDR3 contains 13 residues. The CDR3 loop reads CASSWQPPYEQYF. In nucleotides, the CDR3 is TGTGCCAGCAGCTGGCAACCACCCTACGAGCAGTACTTC. The variable domain in full, completed from reference TRBV7-2 and TRBJ2-7, reads GAGVSQSPSNKVTEKGKDVELRCDPISGHTALYWYRQSLGQGLEFLIYFQGNSAPDKSGLPSDRFSAERTGGSVSTLTIQRTQQEDSAVYLCASSWQPPYEQYFGPGTRLTVT.

This clonotype was found a few times. This chain uses TRBV20-1 with TRBJ2-5; D remains unclear. Per the germline V gene, CDR1 is DFQATT and CDR2 is SNEGSKA (reference sequence). The CDR3 extends over 11 amino acids. Deletions cut 6 bases from V and 3 bases from J, with 8 bases between. This CDR3 reads CSANPEETQYF. CDR3 bases: TGCAGTGCGAACCCGGAAGAGACCCAGTACTTC.

This clonotype was counted between two and nine times. The CDR3 reads CASSGRGGGYEQYF. For the CDR3, the DNA is TGTGCCAGCAGTGGCAGGGGGGGAGGCTACGAGCAGTACTTC. The chain couples TRBV25-1 to TRBJ2-7; D tentatively reads TRBD1 or TRBD2 (7 bases each). Deletions cut 4 bases from V and 3 bases from J, with 13 bases between. This CDR3 contains 14 residues. CDR1 MGHDK and CDR2 SYGVNS come from the germline V gene.

The CDR3 bases are TGTGCCAGCAGCTTGGTAGGGGGGGCCGTTGGGGAGACCCAGTACTTC. Its protein product is CASSLVGGAVGETQYF. The V and J genes are TRBV5-4 and TRBJ2-5; weak D call: TRBD2 (7 bases). V dropped 0 bases and J dropped 5 bases, with 17 bases sitting between them. The CDR3 length is 16 residues. Germline V gene data show CDR1 as SGHNT and CDR2 as YYREEE (reference sequence). The full variable domain, completed using reference TRBV5-4 and TRBJ2-5, is ETGVTQSPTHLIKTRGQQVTLRCSSQSGHNTVSWYQQALGQGPQFIFQYYREEENGRGNFPPRFSGLQFPNYSSELNVNALELDDSALYLCASSLVGGAVGETQYFGPGTRLLVL.

V usage is TRBV7-2 and J usage is TRBJ2-7; 11 bases align to TRBD2. The CDR3 runs to 17 residues. V was clipped by 5 bases and J by 2 bases; unmatched bases: 11. In germline, CDR1 is SGHTA, CDR2 FQGNSA. The CDR3 bases are TGTGCCAGCAGCCCCGGGACTAGCGGATTAACACCCTACGAGCAGTACTTC. As protein: CASSPGTSGLTPYEQYF.

This clonotype was detected many times. The rearrangement joins TRBV18 to TRBJ1-1, with no clear D. V was shortened by 0 bases and J by 8 bases, with 7 bases between the two germline ends. CDR1 is KGHSH and CDR2 is LQKENI in the germline V gene. This CDR3 is 12 amino acids long. CDR3 nucleotides: TGTGCCAGCTCACCACCGTCTCGGGAAGCTTTCTTT. Its translation: CASSPPSREAFF.

This clonotype has more than one count but fewer than ten. This chain links TRBV27 with TRBJ2-3, with a tentative D call TRBD2 (5 bases). CDR1 MNHEY and CDR2 SMNVEV come from the germline V gene (reference sequence). The V and J ends lost 5 bases and 3 bases respectively, with 12 bases between them. The CDR3 spans 14 residues. The CDR3: CASSHDRGTDTQYF. CDR3 coding DNA: TGTGCCAGCAGTCACGACCGAGGGACAGATACGCAGTATTTT.

This clonotype was detected many times. The gene calls are TRBV6-1 and TRBJ2-6; maybe TRBD1 (6 bases). Trimming left V 3 bases short and J 3 bases short, with 9 bases between. Germline CDR1 is MNHNS and CDR2 is SASEGT. This CDR3 contains 15 residues. For the CDR3, the DNA is TGTGCCAGCAGTGACAGGGGTGTTGGGGCCAACGTCCTGACTTTC. This encodes CASSDRGVGANVLTF.

This clonotype has at least ten counts. V is TRBV29-1 and J is TRBJ1-2, with a weak D call TRBD1 (5 bases). This CDR3 has 11 amino acids. Trimming removed 4 bases from V and 4 bases from J, with 7 bases in between. The V gene's germline CDR1 is SQVTM and CDR2 ANQGSEA. The CDR3, as DNA: TGCAGCGTTGGCAGGGTCTATGGCTACACCTTC. Its protein product is CSVGRVYGYTF.

The gene calls are TRBV7-9 and TRBJ2-5; tentatively, D is TRBD1 (5 bases). CDR3 length equals 15 residues. V lost 8 bases and J lost 0, with 16 bases in between. Germline-derived CDR1 and CDR2 are SEHNR and FQNEAQ (reference sequence). The CDR3 nucleotides read TGTGCCAGCCCAGATATGACAGTGGACCAAGAGACCCAGTACTTC. It codes for CASPDMTVDQETQYF.

This rearrangement joins TRBV27 to TRBJ1-5, with TRBD1 matching over 7 bases. Germline CDR1 and CDR2: MNHEY and SMNVEV (reference sequence). V shed 5 bases, J shed 2 bases, and the junction held 15 bases outside the gene matches. This CDR3 contains 18 residues. CDR3 DNA: TGTGCCAGCAGTCCAGTTATCCTCCGGGACAGTCGCAATCAGCCCCAGCATTTT. It yields the protein CASSPVILRDSRNQPQHF.

This clonotype was detected many times. V usage is TRBV7-9 and J usage is TRBJ1-1; D is undetermined. The CDR3 runs to 16 residues. V dropped 3 bases and J dropped 1 base, with 15 bases sitting between them. CDR1 and CDR2 from the germline V gene are SEHNR and FQNEAQ (reference sequence). CDR3 amino acids: CASSFQARAANTEAFF. CDR3 sequence (DNA): TGTGCCAGCAGCTTCCAAGCGCGGGCAGCGAACACTGAAGCTTTCTTT.

This clonotype was seen a handful of times. V usage is TRBV15 and J usage is TRBJ1-2; TRBD1 is a possible D gene (5 bases). In germline, CDR1 is LNHNV, CDR2 YYDKDF (reference sequence). The V end lost 1 base, the J end lost 0 bases, and 6 bases lay between the germline ends. This CDR3 comprises 14 residues. Written as DNA, the CDR3 is TGTGCCACCAGCAGAGGGGGGGCTAACTATGGCTACACCTTC. As protein: CATSRGGANYGYTF.

The CDR3 is CATSNATAVWGRASDDTQYF. The CDR3 DNA reads TGTGCCACCAGCAATGCCACCGCCGTTTGGGGGAGGGCCTCTGATGATACGCAGTATTTT. The rearrangement uses TRBV15 and TRBJ2-3; 7 positions match TRBD2. The trim removed 4 bases at V and 6 bases at J, leaving 25 bases unmatched. This CDR3 has 20 amino acids. The germline CDR1 and CDR2 sequences are LNHNV and YYDKDF (reference sequence). Full variable domain (remainder filled in from reference TRBV15 and TRBJ2-3): DAMVIQNPRYQVTQFGKPVTLSCSQTLNHNVMYWYQQKSSQAPKLLFHYYDKDFNNEADTPDNFQSRRPNTSFCFLDIRSPGLGDTAMYLCATSNATAVWGRASDDTQYFGPGTRLTVL.

This clonotype was counted at least ten times. This chain links TRBV6-1 with TRBJ2-1, with 13 nucleotides matching TRBD2. The CDR3 runs to 16 residues. Germline lookup yields CDR1 MNHNS and CDR2 SASEGT. V lost 8 bases to trimming and J lost 8 bases; unmatched junction nucleotides: 12. The CDR3 sequence is CASGTSGAAGYDEQFF. The CDR3 DNA sequence: TGTGCCAGCGGGACTAGCGGGGCAGCCGGGTATGATGAGCAGTTCTTC.

This clonotype was seen more than once but under ten times. The chain joins TRBV20-1 to TRBJ1-2; 8 bases line up with TRBD1. The CDR3 spans 15 residues. Per germline, CDR1 DFQATT and CDR2 SNEGSKA (reference sequence). V trimming: 0 bases; J trimming: 4 bases; junction bases outside the gene matches: 7. The CDR3 DNA is TGCAGTGCTAGAGACGGACAGGGCCTAGGCTATGGCTACACCTTC. As protein: CSARDGQGLGYGYTF.

This sequence joins TRBV20-1 and TRBJ2-5; D is unclear. Between the trimmed V and J ends, which lost 2 bases and 3 bases, there was a span of 10 bases. The CDR3 covers 13 residues. Germline V gene sequence: CDR1 DFQATT, CDR2 SNEGSKA (reference sequence). CDR3 residues: CSARSAPEETQYF. The DNA of the CDR3 is TGCAGTGCTAGATCGGCACCCGAAGAGACCCAGTACTTC.

The chain is built from TRBV20-1 and TRBJ1-2; perhaps TRBD1 as D (6 bases). CDR1 and CDR2 from the germline V gene are DFQATT and SNEGSKA (reference sequence). Deletions cut 0 bases from V and 5 bases from J, with 13 bases between. This CDR3 is built from 14 residues. CDR3 amino acids: CSARETQGDYGYTF. The CDR3 DNA reads as TGCAGTGCTAGAGAAACACAGGGAGATTATGGCTACACCTTC.

The chain employs TRBV29-1 and TRBJ2-7, with TRBD1 matching over 8 bases. Unmatched junction bases numbered 4, after V lost 7 bases and J lost 2 bases. The CDR3 spans 12 residues. Germline CDR1 SQVTM, CDR2 ANQGSEA. The CDR3 reads CSGGQEPYEQYF. DNA of the CDR3: TGCAGCGGGGGACAGGAGCCCTACGAGCAGTACTTC.